These 10 T cell receptor beta chains share one sample of origin, sequenced in a study of CD8+ T cells in alopecia areata. cDNA prepared by RNA extraction and subsequent reverse transcription served as the template for sequencing. Repertoires were generated with immunoSEQ multiplex PCR, while TCRdb's copy carries only in-frame clones and drops some. The sample holds some 120,000 clones, and no clone turns up only once. Sequencing input: lesional skin. Every receptor here comes from a C3H/HeJ mouse with alopecia areata. The MHC haplotype recorded for the strain is H2-k.

Comments on this clone: The gene names here belong to mouse. The missing CDR3 end, 4 residues past where the read stops, is filled in from the germline J gene. V usage is TRBV13-2 and J usage is TRBJ2-7; D might be TRBD1 (6 bases). Germline-derived CDR1 and CDR2 are NNHNN and SYGAGS (reference sequence). The CDR3 runs 14 residues. The germline V and J ends were trimmed by 1 base and 2 bases, with 10 bases remaining between them. The CDR3 protein is CASGDRGRPYEQYF. Incomplete CDR3 DNA: TGTGCCAGCGGTGATAGGGGGAGGCCCTAT.

Concerning this clone: Germline and genes here are mouse. With the read ending 4 residues before the CDR3 end, the germline J gene is used to fill in that end. The chain carries TRBV1 and TRBJ2-1, with D possibly matching TRBD1 (5 bases). CDR1 and CDR2 from the germline V gene are NSQYPW and LRSPGD (reference sequence). The CDR3 spans 13 residues. The germline V and J ends were trimmed by 2 bases and 5 bases, with 7 bases remaining between them. CDR3 protein: CTCSANRNAEQFF. CDR3 bases read: TGCACCTGCAGTGCAAACAGGAATGCT.

Comment on this clone: Mouse names are used for the genes. The missing CDR3 end, 4 residues past where the read stops, is filled in from the germline J gene. The rearrangement joins TRBV31 to TRBJ1-2; no clear D. The CDR3 is 13 amino acids. V lost 0 bases, J lost 2 bases, and 7 bases lay in between. Germline V CDR1 and CDR2: GKSSPN, SITVG. Incomplete CDR3 DNA: TGTGCCTGGAGTCTACAGAGCAACTCC. This sequence encodes CAWSLQSNS. The full CDR3 is CAWSLQSNSDYTF.

In the case of this clone: Genes here carry mouse names. The read ends 4 residues before the CDR3 terminus; that terminus is restored from the germline J gene. V is TRBV13-2 and J is TRBJ2-2; the D gene is possibly TRBD1 (5 bases). The CDR3 has 14 amino acids. The V gene's germline CDR1 is NNHNN and CDR2 SYGAGS (reference sequence). V lost 5 bases and J 0 bases, leaving 8 bases between the germline ends. The CDR3 loop reads CASGRQPNTGQLYF. CDR3 DNA (partial): TGTGCCAGCGGGAGACAGCCAAACACCGGG.

This clone showed up many times. The genes are named according to mouse. The CDR3 extends 4 residues past the end of the read, so its final part is completed from the germline J gene. The chain recombines TRBV13-3 with TRBJ2-5; tentative D call: TRBD2 (7 bases). The germline V gene has CDR1 NNHDY and CDR2 SYVADS. This CDR3 comprises 18 residues. Trimming took 1 base from V and 0 from J, leaving 18 bases between them. The sequenced CDR3 bases are TGTGCCAGCAGTGATAAGGGGGGGTGGGGCCTTAACCAAGAC. Encoded protein: CASSDKGGWGLNQD. The whole CDR3 sequence is CASSDKGGWGLNQDTQYF.

As regards this clone: Gene names and germline refer to mouse. The read comes to an end 4 residues before the CDR3 does, leaving the germline J gene to fill in the end. This rearrangement joins TRBV19 to TRBJ2-3; TRBD2 aligns across 7 bases. Unmatched junction bases numbered 3, after V lost 5 bases and J lost 0 bases. The length of the CDR3 is 14 residues. Germline assignment: CDR1 FNHDT and CDR2 SITEND (reference sequence). Partial CDR3 DNA: TGTGCCAGCAGAGACTGGGAAAGTGCAGAA. Translated, it gives CASRDWESAE. The whole CDR3 is CASRDWESAETLYF.

Worth noting for this clone: Gene names and germline refer to mouse. The DNA ends 4 residues before the CDR3 does, and the rest of the CDR3 is filled in from the germline J gene. The rearrangement links TRBV5 to TRBJ1-1, with D possibly matching TRBD1 (5 bases). The CDR3 is 14 residues long. The germline gives CDR1 LGHNA, CDR2 YNLKQL (reference sequence). CDR3 DNA, as far as it was read: TGTGCCAGCAGCCAAGAGGGCAGGGAGGCA. This encodes CASSQEGREA. The CDR3 in its entirety is CASSQEGREAEVFF.

Concerning this clone itself: Gene and germline names: mouse. The sequence runs out 4 residues before the end of the CDR3; the remainder is reconstructed from the germline J gene. This chain connects TRBV19 to TRBJ1-2; 7 nucleotides align to TRBD1. The CDR3 consists of 14 residues. V trimming: 0 bases; J trimming: 4 bases; junction bases outside the gene matches: 3. Germline V CDR1 and CDR2: FNHDT, SITEND (reference sequence). The DNA read from the CDR3 is TGTGCCAGCAGTATAGGAGCAGGGGGCTCC. This sequence encodes CASSIGAGGS. The full CDR3 protein is CASSIGAGGSDYTF.

Only a few counts were recorded for this clone. Gene and germline names: mouse. The read ends 4 residues before the CDR3 terminus; that terminus is restored from the germline J gene. The gene calls are TRBV13-2 and TRBJ2-5; the D gene is possibly TRBD1 (6 bases). V dropped 0 bases and J dropped 2 bases, with 10 bases sitting between them. Germline V gives CDR1 NNHNN, CDR2 SYGAGS (reference sequence). The CDR3 loop spans 15 amino acids. The CDR3 reads CASGDARDTQDTQYF. Incomplete CDR3 DNA: TGTGCCAGCGGTGATGCAAGGGACACCCAAGAC.

Details on this clone: Gene names are mouse gene names. The observed sequence ends 4 residues before the CDR3 terminus, with the missing tail filled in from the germline J gene. The rearrangement joins TRBV31 to TRBJ2-7, with 7 bases that match TRBD1. Germline CDR1 and CDR2: GKSSPN and SITVG. V shed 2 bases, J shed 3 bases, and the junction held 1 base outside the gene matches. The length of the CDR3 is 12 residues. The CDR3: CAWSDRDYEQYF. Partial CDR3 DNA: TGTGCCTGGAGTGACAGGGACTAT.